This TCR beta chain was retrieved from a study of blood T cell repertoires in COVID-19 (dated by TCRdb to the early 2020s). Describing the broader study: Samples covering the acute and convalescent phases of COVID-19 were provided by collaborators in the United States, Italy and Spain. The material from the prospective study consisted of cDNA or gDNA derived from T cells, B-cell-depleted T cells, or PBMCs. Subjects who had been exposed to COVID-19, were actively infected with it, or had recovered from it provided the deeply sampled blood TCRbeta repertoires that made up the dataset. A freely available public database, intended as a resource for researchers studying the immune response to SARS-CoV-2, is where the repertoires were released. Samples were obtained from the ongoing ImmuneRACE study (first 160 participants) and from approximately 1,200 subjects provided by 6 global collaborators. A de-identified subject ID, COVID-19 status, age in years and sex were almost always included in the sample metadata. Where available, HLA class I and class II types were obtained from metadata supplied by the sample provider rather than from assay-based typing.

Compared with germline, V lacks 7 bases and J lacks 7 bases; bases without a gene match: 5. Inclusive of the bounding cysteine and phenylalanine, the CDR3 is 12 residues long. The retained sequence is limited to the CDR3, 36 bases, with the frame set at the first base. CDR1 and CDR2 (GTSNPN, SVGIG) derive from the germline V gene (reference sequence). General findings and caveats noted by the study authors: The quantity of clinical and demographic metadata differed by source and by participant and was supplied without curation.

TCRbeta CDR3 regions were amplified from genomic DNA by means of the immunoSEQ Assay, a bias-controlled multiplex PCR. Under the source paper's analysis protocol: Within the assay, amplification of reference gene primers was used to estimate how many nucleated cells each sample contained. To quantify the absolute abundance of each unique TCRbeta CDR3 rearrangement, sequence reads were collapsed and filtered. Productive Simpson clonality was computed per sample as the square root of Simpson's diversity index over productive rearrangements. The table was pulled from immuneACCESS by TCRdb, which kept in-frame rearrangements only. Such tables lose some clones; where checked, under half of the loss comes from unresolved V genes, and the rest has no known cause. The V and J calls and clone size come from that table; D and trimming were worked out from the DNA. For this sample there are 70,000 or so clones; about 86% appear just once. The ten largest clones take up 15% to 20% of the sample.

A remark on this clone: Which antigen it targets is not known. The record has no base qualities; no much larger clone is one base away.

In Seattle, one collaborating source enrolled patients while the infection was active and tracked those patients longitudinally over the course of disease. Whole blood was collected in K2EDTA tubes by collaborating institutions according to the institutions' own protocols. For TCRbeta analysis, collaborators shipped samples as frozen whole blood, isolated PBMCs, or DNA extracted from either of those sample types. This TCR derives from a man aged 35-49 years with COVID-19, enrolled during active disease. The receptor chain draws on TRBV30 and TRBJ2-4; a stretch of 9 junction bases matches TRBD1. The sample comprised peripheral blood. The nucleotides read TGTGCCTTTGACAGGGGGAATAACATTCAGTACTTC. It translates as CAFDRGNNIQYF.